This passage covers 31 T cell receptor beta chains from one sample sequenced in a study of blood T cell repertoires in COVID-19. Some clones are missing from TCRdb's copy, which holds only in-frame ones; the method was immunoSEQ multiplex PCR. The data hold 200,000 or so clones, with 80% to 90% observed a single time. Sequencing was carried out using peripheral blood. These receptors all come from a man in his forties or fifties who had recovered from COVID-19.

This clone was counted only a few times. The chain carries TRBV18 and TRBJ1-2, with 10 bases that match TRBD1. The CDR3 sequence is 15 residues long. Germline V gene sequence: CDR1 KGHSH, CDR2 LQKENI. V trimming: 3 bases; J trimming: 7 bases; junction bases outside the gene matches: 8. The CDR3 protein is CASSPRRTGGGGYTF. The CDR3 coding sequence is TGTGCCAGCTCACCCAGGAGGACAGGGGGAGGTGGCTACACCTTC.

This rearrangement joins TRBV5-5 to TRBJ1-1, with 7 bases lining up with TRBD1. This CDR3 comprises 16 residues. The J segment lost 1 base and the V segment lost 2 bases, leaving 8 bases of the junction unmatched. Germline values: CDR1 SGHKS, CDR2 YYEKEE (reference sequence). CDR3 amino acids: CASSLYYRGGNTEAFF. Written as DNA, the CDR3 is TGTGCCAGCAGCTTATACTACAGGGGAGGGAACACTGAAGCTTTCTTT.

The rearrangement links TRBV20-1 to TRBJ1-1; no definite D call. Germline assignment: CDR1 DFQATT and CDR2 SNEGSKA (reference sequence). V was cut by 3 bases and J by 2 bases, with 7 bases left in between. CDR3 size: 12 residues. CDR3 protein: CSASPLNTEAFF. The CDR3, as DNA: TGCAGTGCTAGTCCCTTAAACACTGAAGCTTTCTTT.

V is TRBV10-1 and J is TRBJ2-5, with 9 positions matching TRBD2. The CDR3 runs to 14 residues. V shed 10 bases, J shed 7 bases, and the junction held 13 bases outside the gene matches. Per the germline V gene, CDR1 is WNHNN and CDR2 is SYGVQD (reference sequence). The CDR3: CAIKRGTSLRTQYF. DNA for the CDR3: TGCGCCATCAAACGCGGGACTAGCCTCAGGACCCAGTACTTC.

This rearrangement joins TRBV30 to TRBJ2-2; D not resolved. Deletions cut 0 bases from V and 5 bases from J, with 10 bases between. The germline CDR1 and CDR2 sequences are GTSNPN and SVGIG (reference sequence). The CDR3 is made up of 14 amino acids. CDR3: CAWSVLRFTGELFF. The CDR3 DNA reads TGTGCCTGGAGTGTACTTCGGTTTACCGGGGAGCTGTTTTTT.

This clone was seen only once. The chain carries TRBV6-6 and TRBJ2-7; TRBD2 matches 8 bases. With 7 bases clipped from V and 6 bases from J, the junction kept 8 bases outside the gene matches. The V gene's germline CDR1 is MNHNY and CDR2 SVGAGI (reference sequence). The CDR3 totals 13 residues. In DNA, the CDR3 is TGTGCCAGCAACCGGTTAGCGGGAACCGAGCAGTACTTC. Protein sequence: CASNRLAGTEQYF.

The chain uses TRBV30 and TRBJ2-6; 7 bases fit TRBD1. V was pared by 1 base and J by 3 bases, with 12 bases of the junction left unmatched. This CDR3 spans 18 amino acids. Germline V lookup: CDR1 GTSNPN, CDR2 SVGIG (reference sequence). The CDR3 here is CAWSGWSRGWFGANVLTF. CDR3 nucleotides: TGTGCCTGGAGTGGGTGGAGCAGGGGGTGGTTTGGGGCCAACGTCCTGACTTTC. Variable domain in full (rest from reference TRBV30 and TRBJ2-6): SQTIHQWPATLVQPVGSPLSLECTVEGTSNPNLYWYRQAAGRGLQLLFYSVGIGQISSEVPQNLSASRPQDRQFILSSKKLLLSDSGFYLCAWSGWSRGWFGANVLTFGAGSRLTVL.

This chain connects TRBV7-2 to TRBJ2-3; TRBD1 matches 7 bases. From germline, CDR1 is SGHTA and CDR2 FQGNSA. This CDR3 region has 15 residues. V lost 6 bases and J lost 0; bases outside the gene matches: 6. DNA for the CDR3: TGTGCCAGCAGTGAAGGACAGGCTAGCACAGATACGCAGTATTTT. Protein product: CASSEGQASTDTQYF.

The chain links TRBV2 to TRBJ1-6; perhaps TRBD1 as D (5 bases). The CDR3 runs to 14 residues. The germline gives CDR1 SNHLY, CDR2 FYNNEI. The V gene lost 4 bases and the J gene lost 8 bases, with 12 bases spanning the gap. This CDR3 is CASSAGRDYSPLHF. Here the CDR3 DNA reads TGTGCCAGCAGTGCGGGCAGGGACTATTCACCCCTCCACTTT.

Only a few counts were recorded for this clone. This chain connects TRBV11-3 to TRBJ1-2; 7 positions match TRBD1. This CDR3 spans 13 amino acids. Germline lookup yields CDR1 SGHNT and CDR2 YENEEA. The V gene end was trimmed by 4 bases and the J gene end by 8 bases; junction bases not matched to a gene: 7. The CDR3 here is CASSSTGVRGYTF. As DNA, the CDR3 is TGTGCCAGCAGCTCTACAGGGGTGCGAGGCTACACCTTC.

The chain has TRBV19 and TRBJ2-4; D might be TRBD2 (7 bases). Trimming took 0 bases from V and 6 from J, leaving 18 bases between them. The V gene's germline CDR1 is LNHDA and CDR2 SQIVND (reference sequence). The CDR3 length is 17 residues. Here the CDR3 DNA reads TGTGCCAGTAGTATAGATCAGGGGAGGCAGCGGGGAAACATTCAGTACTTC. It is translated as CASSIDQGRQRGNIQYF.

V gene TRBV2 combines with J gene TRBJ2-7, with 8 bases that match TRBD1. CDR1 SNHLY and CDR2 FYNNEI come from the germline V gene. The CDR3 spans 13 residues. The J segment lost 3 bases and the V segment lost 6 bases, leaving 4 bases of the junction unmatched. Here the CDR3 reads CASRDRAGYEQYF. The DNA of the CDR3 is TGTGCCAGCAGGGACAGGGCTGGCTACGAGCAGTACTTC. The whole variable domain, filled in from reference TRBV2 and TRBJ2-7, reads EPEVTQTPSHQVTQMGQEVILRCVPISNHLYFYWYRQILGQKVEFLVSFYNNEISEKSEIFDDQFSVERPDGSNFTLKIRSTKLEDSAMYFCASRDRAGYEQYFGPGTRLTVT.

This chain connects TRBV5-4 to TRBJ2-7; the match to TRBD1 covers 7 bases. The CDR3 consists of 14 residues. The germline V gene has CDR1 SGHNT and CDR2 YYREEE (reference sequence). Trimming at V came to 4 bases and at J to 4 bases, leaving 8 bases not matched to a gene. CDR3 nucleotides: TGTGCCAGCAGCAGGACAGGTAGTAGTTACGAGCAGTACTTC. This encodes CASSRTGSSYEQYF.

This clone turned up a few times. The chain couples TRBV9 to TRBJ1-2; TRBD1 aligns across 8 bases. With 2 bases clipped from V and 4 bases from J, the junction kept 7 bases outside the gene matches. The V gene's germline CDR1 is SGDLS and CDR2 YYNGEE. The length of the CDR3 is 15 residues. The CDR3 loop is CASSVGQGSGYGYTF. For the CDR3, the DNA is TGTGCCAGCAGCGTTGGACAGGGCTCGGGCTATGGCTACACCTTC.

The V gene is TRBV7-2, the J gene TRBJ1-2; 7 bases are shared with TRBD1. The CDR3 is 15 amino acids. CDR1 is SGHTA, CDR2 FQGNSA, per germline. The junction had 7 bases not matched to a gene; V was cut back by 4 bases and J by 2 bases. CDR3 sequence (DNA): TGTGCCAGCAGCTCCGGACAGGCGGTGAACTATGGCTACACCTTC. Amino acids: CASSSGQAVNYGYTF.

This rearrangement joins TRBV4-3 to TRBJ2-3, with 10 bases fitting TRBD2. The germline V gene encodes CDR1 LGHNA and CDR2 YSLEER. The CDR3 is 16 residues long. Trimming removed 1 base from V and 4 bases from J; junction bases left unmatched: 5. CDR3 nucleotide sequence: TGCGCCAGCAGCCAAGCCCCCAGCGGGGGGGCAGATACGCAGTATTTT. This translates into CASSQAPSGGADTQYF.

In DNA form, the CDR3 reads TGTGCCAGCAGCCAAATGAGGGGGCAAGGATACGAGCAGTACTTC. It is translated as CASSQMRGQGYEQYF. The chain couples TRBV4-2 to TRBJ2-7; TRBD1 matches 7 bases. The germline CDR1 and CDR2 sequences are LGHNA and YNFKEQ. CDR3 length: 15 amino acids. The trim removed 2 bases at V and 4 bases at J, leaving 8 bases unmatched.

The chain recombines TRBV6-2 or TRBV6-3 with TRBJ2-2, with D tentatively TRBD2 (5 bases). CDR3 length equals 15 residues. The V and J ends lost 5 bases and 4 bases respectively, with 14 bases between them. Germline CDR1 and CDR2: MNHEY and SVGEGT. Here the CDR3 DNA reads TGTGCCAGCAGTAAATTCCGGGATTTCACCGGGGAGCTGTTTTTT. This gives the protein CASSKFRDFTGELFF.

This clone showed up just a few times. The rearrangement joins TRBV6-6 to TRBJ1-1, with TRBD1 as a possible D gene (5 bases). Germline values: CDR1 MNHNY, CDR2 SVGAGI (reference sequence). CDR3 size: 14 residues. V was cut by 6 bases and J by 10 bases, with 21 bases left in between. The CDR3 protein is CASSSQTEYQGAFF. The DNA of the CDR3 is TGTGCCAGCAGCTCTCAGACAGAGTACCAGGGAGCTTTCTTT.

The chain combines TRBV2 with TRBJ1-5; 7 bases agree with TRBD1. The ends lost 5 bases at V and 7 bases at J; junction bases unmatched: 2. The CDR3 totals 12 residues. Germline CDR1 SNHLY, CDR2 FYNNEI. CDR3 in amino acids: CASSRTGQPQHF. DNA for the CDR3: TGTGCCAGCAGTAGGACAGGCCAGCCCCAGCATTTT. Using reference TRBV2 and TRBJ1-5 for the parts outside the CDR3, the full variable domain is EPEVTQTPSHQVTQMGQEVILRCVPISNHLYFYWYRQILGQKVEFLVSFYNNEISEKSEIFDDQFSVERPDGSNFTLKIRSTKLEDSAMYFCASSRTGQPQHFGDGTRLSIL.

Written as DNA, the CDR3 is TGTGCCAGCAGCTTGTCCAGGGCCAGCACAGATACGCAGTATTTT. Amino acids: CASSLSRASTDTQYF. The chain employs TRBV5-6 and TRBJ2-3, with D perhaps matching TRBD1 (5 bases). V was trimmed by 1 base and J by 0 bases, leaving 9 bases between them. Germline V lookup: CDR1 SGHDT, CDR2 YYEEEE. The CDR3 is made up of 15 amino acids.

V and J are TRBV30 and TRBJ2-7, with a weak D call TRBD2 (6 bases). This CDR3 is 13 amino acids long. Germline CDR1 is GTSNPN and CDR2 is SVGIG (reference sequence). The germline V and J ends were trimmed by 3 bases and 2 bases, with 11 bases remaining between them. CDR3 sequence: CAWSGGTPYEQYF. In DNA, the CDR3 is TGTGCCTGGAGCGGGGGTACTCCCTACGAGCAGTACTTC.

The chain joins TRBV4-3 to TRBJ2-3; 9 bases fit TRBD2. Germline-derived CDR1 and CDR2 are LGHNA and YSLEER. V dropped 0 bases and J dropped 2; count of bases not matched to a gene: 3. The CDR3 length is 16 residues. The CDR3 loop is CASSQELAGPTDTQYF. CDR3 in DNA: TGCGCCAGCAGCCAAGAGCTAGCGGGGCCCACAGATACGCAGTATTTT.

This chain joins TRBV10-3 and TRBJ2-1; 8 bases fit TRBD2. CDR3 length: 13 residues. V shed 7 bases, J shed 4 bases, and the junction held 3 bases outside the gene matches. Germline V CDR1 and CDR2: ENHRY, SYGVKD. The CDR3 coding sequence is TGTGCCATCACGGGAGGGATGTACAATGAGCAGTTCTTC. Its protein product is CAITGGMYNEQFF.

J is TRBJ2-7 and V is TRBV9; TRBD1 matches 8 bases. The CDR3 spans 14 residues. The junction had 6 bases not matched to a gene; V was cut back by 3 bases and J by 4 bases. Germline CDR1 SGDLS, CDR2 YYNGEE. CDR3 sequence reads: CASSGGTGGYEQYF. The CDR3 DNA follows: TGTGCCAGCAGCGGAGGGACAGGCGGATACGAGCAGTACTTC.

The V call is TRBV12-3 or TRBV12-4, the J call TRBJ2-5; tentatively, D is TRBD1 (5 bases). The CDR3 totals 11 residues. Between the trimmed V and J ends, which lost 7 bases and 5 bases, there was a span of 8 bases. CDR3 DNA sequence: TGTGCCAGCACTGGGGCCGAGACCCAGTACTTC. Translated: CASTGAETQYF.

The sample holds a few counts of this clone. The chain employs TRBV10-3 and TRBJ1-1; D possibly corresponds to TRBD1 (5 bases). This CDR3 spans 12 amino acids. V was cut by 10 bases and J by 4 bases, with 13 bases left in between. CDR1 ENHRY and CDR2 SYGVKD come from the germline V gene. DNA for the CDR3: TGTGCCACCGGTCAGGGCGGCACTGAAGCTTTCTTT. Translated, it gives CATGQGGTEAFF.

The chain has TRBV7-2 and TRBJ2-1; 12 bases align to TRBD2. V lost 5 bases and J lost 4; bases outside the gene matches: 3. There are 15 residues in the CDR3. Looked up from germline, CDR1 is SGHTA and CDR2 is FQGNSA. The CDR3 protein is CASSPTSGGYNEQFF. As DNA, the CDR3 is TGTGCCAGCAGCCCGACTAGCGGGGGATACAATGAGCAGTTCTTC.

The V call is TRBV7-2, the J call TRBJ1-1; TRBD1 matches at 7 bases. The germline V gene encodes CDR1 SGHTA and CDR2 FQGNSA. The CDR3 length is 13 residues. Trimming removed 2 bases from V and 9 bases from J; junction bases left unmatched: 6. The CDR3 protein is CASSLRGQTQAFF. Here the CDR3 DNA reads TGTGCCAGCAGCTTAAGGGGACAGACACAAGCTTTCTTT.

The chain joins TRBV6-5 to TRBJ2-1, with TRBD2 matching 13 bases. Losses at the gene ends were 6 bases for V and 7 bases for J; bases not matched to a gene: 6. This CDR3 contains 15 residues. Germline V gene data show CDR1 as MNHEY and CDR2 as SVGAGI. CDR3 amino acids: CASSRTSGSRNEQFF. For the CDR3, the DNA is TGTGCCAGCAGCAGGACTAGCGGGAGCCGGAATGAGCAGTTCTTC.

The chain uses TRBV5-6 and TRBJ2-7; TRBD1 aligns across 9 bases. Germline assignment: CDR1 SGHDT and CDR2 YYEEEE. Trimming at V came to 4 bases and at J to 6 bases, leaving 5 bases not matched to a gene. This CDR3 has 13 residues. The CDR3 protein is CASSPGQGPEQYF. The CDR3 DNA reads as TGTGCCAGCAGCCCGGGACAGGGACCCGAGCAGTACTTC.